The 25 T cell receptor beta chains below come from one sample, sequenced in a study of cytomegalovirus exposure and HLA in healthy donors. PCR used 60 Vbeta primers and 13 Jbeta primers. The method was immunoSEQ multiplex PCR; TCRdb's version includes in-frame clones alone and lacks a portion of them. The sample comprises roughly 180,000 clones, around 80% of which are singletons, and over 2% rests with the top ten. The specimen sequenced was PBMCs. Every receptor here comes from a woman younger than 45 in good health and CMV-seropositive.

The chain carries TRBV28 and TRBJ1-2; D gene unclear. The CDR3 has 14 amino acids. V was trimmed by 3 bases and J by 6 bases, leaving 14 bases between them. Germline V gene sequence: CDR1 MDHEN, CDR2 SYDVKM. The CDR3 DNA is TGTGCCAGCAGTTTGGCCAGCGAATATAATGGCTACACCTTC. Translating it yields CASSLASEYNGYTF.

The rearrangement links TRBV5-4 to TRBJ2-5; TRBD2 agrees at 9 bases. There are 16 residues in the CDR3. Germline V gene sequence: CDR1 SGHNT, CDR2 YYREEE (reference sequence). Trimming took 3 bases from V and 2 from J; bases not matched to a gene: 8. This chain's CDR3 is CASSSGGLAHQETQYF. Here the CDR3 DNA reads TGTGCCAGCAGCTCCGGGGGACTAGCCCATCAAGAGACCCAGTACTTC.

The CDR3 nucleotides read TGCGCCAGCAGCCCCGGGAACCTCGCGGCAGATACGCAGTATTTT. It specifies CASSPGNLAADTQYF. The J gene is TRBJ2-3, the V gene TRBV5-1; weak D call: TRBD2 (5 bases). Looked up from germline, CDR1 is SGHRS and CDR2 is YFSETQ. The germline V and J ends were trimmed by 4 bases and 4 bases, with 16 bases remaining between them. The CDR3 covers 15 residues.

The chain has TRBV5-1 and TRBJ2-3; D is possibly TRBD2 (6 bases). The CDR3 sequence is 15 residues long. Germline V lookup: CDR1 SGHRS, CDR2 YFSETQ. Deletions cut 0 bases from V and 6 bases from J, with 14 bases between. The CDR3 protein is CASSLGTSLSDTQYF. CDR3 nucleotide sequence: TGCGCCAGCAGCTTGGGTACTAGCCTGTCGGATACGCAGTATTTT.

The chain carries TRBV6-5 and TRBJ2-2; TRBD1 agrees at 9 bases. The CDR3 is 14 residues long. The J segment lost 6 bases and the V segment lost 6 bases, leaving 5 bases of the junction unmatched. Germline assignment: CDR1 MNHEY and CDR2 SVGAGI. This chain's CDR3 is CASSLGTGSGELFF. In DNA, the CDR3 is TGTGCCAGCAGCCTAGGGACAGGGTCCGGGGAGCTGTTTTTT.

This sequence joins TRBV5-1 and TRBJ1-4; 8 bases are a match to TRBD1. Germline-derived CDR1 and CDR2 are SGHRS and YFSETQ. The CDR3 totals 16 residues. Trimming cost V 4 bases and J 0 bases; bases outside gene matches: 5. The CDR3 nucleotides read TGCGCCAGCAGCAGGCGACAGGGGACAACTAATGAAAAACTGTTTTTT. This gives the protein CASSRRQGTTNEKLFF.

V usage is TRBV7-2 and J usage is TRBJ1-3; D remains unclear. CDR1 is SGHTA, CDR2 FQGNSA, per germline. The CDR3 consists of 12 residues. V lost 5 bases and J 4 bases, leaving 6 bases between the germline ends. This chain's CDR3 is CASSRRGNTIYF. The CDR3 DNA reads TGTGCCAGCAGCCGGCGGGGAAACACCATATATTTT.

This chain uses TRBV10-3 with TRBJ1-4, with 12 bases fitting TRBD1. Germline trimming cut 6 bases from V and 7 bases from J; bases unmatched to any gene: 3. This CDR3 comprises 14 residues. Looked up from germline, CDR1 is ENHRY and CDR2 is SYGVKD. CDR3 protein: CAIRGQGASEKLFF. CDR3 in DNA: TGTGCCATCAGGGGACAGGGGGCAAGTGAAAAACTGTTTTTT.

The sample holds a few counts of this clone. The J gene is TRBJ2-3, the V gene TRBV10-3, with 9 bases fitting TRBD1. The CDR3 length is 15 residues. The germline gives CDR1 ENHRY, CDR2 SYGVKD. Trimming cost V 6 bases and J 0 bases; bases outside gene matches: 4. The CDR3: CAIRLQGASTDTQYF. The CDR3 nucleotides read TGTGCCATCAGGCTACAGGGGGCTAGCACAGATACGCAGTATTTT.

This clone was observed a handful of times. The V gene is TRBV27, the J gene TRBJ2-1; TRBD1 matches 8 bases. The ends lost 5 bases at V and 6 bases at J; junction bases unmatched: 6. The germline V gene encodes CDR1 MNHEY and CDR2 SMNVEV (reference sequence). CDR3 length: 14 residues. The CDR3 reads CASSAGQGRNEQFF. The CDR3 DNA reads as TGTGCCAGCAGTGCCGGACAGGGTCGCAATGAGCAGTTCTTC.

This chain links TRBV5-6 with TRBJ1-2; 12 positions match TRBD1. The CDR3 runs to 16 residues. The V and J ends lost 4 bases and 4 bases, in that order; junction bases with no gene match: 8. Germline CDR1 is SGHDT and CDR2 is YYEEEE. The CDR3 DNA follows: TGTGCCAGCAGCCAGTGGGACAGGGGGCTCGGCTATGGCTACACCTTC. It codes for CASSQWDRGLGYGYTF.

This chain connects TRBV7-2 to TRBJ1-5, with TRBD1 identical over 8 bases. Germline CDR1 reads SGHTA; CDR2 reads FQGNSA. V was clipped by 1 base and J by 11 bases; unmatched bases: 1. The CDR3 is 12 amino acids. The CDR3 protein is CASSLDRGTQHF. CDR3 nucleotide sequence: TGTGCCAGCAGCTTAGACAGGGGGACCCAGCATTTT. Combining the CDR3 with reference TRBV7-2 and TRBJ1-5 gives the whole variable domain GAGVSQSPSNKVTEKGKDVELRCDPISGHTALYWYRQSLGQGLEFLIYFQGNSAPDKSGLPSDRFSAERTGGSVSTLTIQRTQQEDSAVYLCASSLDRGTQHFGDGTRLSIL.

The genes are TRBV27 and TRBJ2-7; perhaps TRBD2 as D (6 bases). The CDR3 is 16 amino acids. V was clipped by 4 bases and J by 0 bases, with 16 bases between them. In germline, CDR1 is MNHEY, CDR2 SMNVEV (reference sequence). The CDR3 bases are TGTGCCAGCAGTTCCCCCGCGTCGCGGGGCTCCTACGAGCAGTACTTC. It specifies CASSSPASRGSYEQYF.

This clone was seen only a few times. The chain recombines TRBV27 with TRBJ2-7; D not certain. V lost 5 bases and J lost 1, with 12 bases in between. This CDR3 comprises 14 residues. CDR1 is MNHEY, CDR2 SMNVEV, per germline (reference sequence). CDR3 region: CASSTPARSYEQYF. Written as DNA, the CDR3 is TGTGCCAGCAGTACCCCGGCCAGGTCCTACGAGCAGTACTTC.

The chain joins TRBV4-1 to TRBJ2-6, with D possibly TRBD2 on 6 matching bases. Germline CDR1 MGHRA, CDR2 YSYEKL. Trimming shortened V by 5 bases and J by 0 bases, and 11 bases separated the two germline ends. This CDR3 is 16 amino acids long. Here the CDR3 DNA reads TGCGCCAGCAGCAGGGAGGCAGTCTCTGGGGCCAACGTCCTGACTTTC. Amino acid sequence: CASSREAVSGANVLTF.

The rearrangement joins TRBV5-1 to TRBJ1-6, with TRBD1 matching over 8 bases. There are 17 residues in the CDR3. Unmatched junction bases numbered 5, after V lost 3 bases and J lost 0 bases. The germline V gene has CDR1 SGHRS and CDR2 YFSETQ. The CDR3: CASSSRGLNSYNSPLHF. The CDR3 DNA reads as TGCGCCAGCAGCTCCAGGGGGCTGAACTCCTATAATTCACCCCTCCACTTT.

This clone was counted between two and nine times. This chain connects TRBV5-6 to TRBJ2-2; 12 nucleotides agree with TRBD2. Germline CDR1 and CDR2: SGHDT and YYEEEE. Losses at the gene ends were 2 bases for V and 3 bases for J; bases not matched to a gene: 5. This CDR3 region has 17 residues. The CDR3 protein is CASSFLAGGQYTGELFF. The CDR3 DNA follows: TGTGCCAGCAGCTTTCTAGCGGGGGGGCAGTACACCGGGGAGCTGTTTTTT.

Comment on this clone: The junction does not match germline at one end; this may be a read error. The CDR3 sequence: CASSGTGVNEQYF. The CDR3 DNA reads TGTGCCAGCAGTGGGACAGGGGTTAACGAGCAATACTTC. The V call is TRBV6-5, the J call TRBJ2-7, with 10 bases that match TRBD1. This CDR3 is 13 amino acids long. The germline V gene encodes CDR1 MNHEY and CDR2 SVGAGI.

The sample holds one count of this clone. The J gene is TRBJ2-1, the V gene TRBV7-2; no definite D call. The CDR3 runs to 12 residues. Germline-derived CDR1 and CDR2 are SGHTA and FQGNSA. Trimming stripped 0 bases from V and 10 bases from J, with 7 bases between. The CDR3 loop reads CASSLARWEQFF. DNA of the CDR3: TGTGCCAGCAGCTTAGCCCGGTGGGAGCAGTTCTTC.

The J gene is TRBJ1-1, the V gene TRBV4-1, with D possibly TRBD1 on 5 matching bases. CDR3 length equals 14 residues. The germline CDR1 and CDR2 sequences are MGHRA and YSYEKL. V was pared by 6 bases and J by 7 bases, with 18 bases between. The CDR3 DNA follows: TGCGCCAGCAGTATCCGGGCCTTGGGGGGTGAAGCTTTCTTT. The encoded protein is CASSIRALGGEAFF.

This clone was seen only a few times. The rearrangement links TRBV4-1 to TRBJ1-1; the D is unclear. Trimming cost V 0 bases and J 1 base, with 6 bases left between them. This CDR3 contains 14 residues. Per the germline V gene, CDR1 is MGHRA and CDR2 is YSYEKL. The CDR3 DNA sequence: TGCGCCAGCAGCCAAGATCAGGCGAACACTGAAGCTTTCTTT. This translates into CASSQDQANTEAFF.

The chain couples TRBV19 to TRBJ2-1; possible D gene TRBD2, 6 bases. Germline V CDR1 and CDR2: LNHDA, SQIVND (reference sequence). The V gene lost 4 bases and the J gene lost 12 bases, with 28 bases spanning the gap. The CDR3 is made up of 17 amino acids. The DNA for the CDR3 is TGTGCCAGTAGTAGATGGGCGTCGGGGGATGGGAATTGGGGGCAGTTCTTC. It specifies CASSRWASGDGNWGQFF.

The chain couples TRBV27 to TRBJ2-5, with a tentative D call TRBD1 (6 bases). V was pared by 6 bases and J by 3 bases, with 11 bases between. Germline V gene lookup returns CDR1 MNHEY and CDR2 SMNVEV (reference sequence). This CDR3 is 13 amino acids long. The CDR3 bases are TGTGCCAGCAGAGAACAGGGCGAAGAGACCCAGTACTTC. It encodes CASREQGEETQYF.

The chain's CDR3 is CASSSDSRPQHF. Written as DNA, the CDR3 is TGTGCCAGCAGCTCGGACTCCCGACCCCAGCATTTT. This sequence joins TRBV7-2 and TRBJ1-5; D call uncertain. Trimming took off 4 bases at V and 10 bases at J, with 11 bases between the two ends. CDR3 length: 12 amino acids. CDR1 is SGHTA and CDR2 is FQGNSA in the germline V gene.

The V and J genes are TRBV2 and TRBJ2-5; 7 bases fit TRBD2. This CDR3 is 14 amino acids long. V shed 6 bases and J 9 bases; nucleotides not matched to a gene: 13. Germline CDR1 is SNHLY and CDR2 is FYNNEI. In nucleotides, the CDR3 is TGTGCCAGCAGGGAGAACCTGGGAGGGGAGGCCCAGTACTTC. This translates into CASRENLGGEAQYF. Filled out from reference TRBV2 and TRBJ2-5, the complete variable domain reads EPEVTQTPSHQVTQMGQEVILRCVPISNHLYFYWYRQILGQKVEFLVSFYNNEISEKSEIFDDQFSVERPDGSNFTLKIRSTKLEDSAMYFCASRENLGGEAQYFGPGTRLLVL.